The T cell receptor (beta chain) under discussion was sequenced for a study of control samples from healthy donors and cancer patients. Profiled with immunoSEQ multiplex PCR; TCRdb holds only in-frame clones, not every one. The sample includes 82,000 or so clones, 94% seen only once; the top ten take around 4.5%. V was shortened by 9 bases and J by 11 bases, with 16 bases between the two germline ends. This CDR3 has 11 residues. Germline V CDR1 and CDR2: SGHDN, FVKESK. The chain carries TRBV14 and TRBJ1-1; D gene ambiguous. Specimen: blood. The TCR originated in a woman aged 18-35 years in good health. The CDR3 sequence is CASSPGSRAFF. The CDR3 DNA reads as TGTGCCAGTTCCCCGGGTTCAAGGGCTTTCTTT.